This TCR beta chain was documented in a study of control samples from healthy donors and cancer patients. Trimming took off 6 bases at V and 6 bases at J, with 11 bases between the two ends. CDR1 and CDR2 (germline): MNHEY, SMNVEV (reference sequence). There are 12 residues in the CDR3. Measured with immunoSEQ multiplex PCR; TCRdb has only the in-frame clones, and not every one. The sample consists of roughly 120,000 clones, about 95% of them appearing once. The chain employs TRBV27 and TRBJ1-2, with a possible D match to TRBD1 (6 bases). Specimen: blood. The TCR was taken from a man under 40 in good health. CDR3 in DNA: TGTGCCAGCAGGAATAGACAGGATGGCTACACCTTC. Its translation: CASRNRQDGYTF.